These 13 T cell receptor beta chains came from one sample sequenced in a study of T cells in Graves' hyperthyroidism and ophthalmopathy. RNA transcripts gave rise to amplified TCR beta CDR3 regions. The study used the HTBI primer set for a first-round RT-PCR of the TCR CDR3. TCRdb reprocessed the multiplex PCR reads with MiXCR, giving one entry per CDR3 protein. The sample yields around 340,000 distinct CDR3 sequences, approximately 22% seen once. Material for sequencing was blood. The receptors derive from a woman between 50 and 59 years old with Graves' hyperthyroidism.

This sequence joins TRBV9 and TRBJ2-5, with 7 bases identical to TRBD1. Germline V gene sequence: CDR1 SGDLS, CDR2 YYNGEE. The V gene end was trimmed by 6 bases and the J gene end by 0 bases; junction bases not matched to a gene: 23. This CDR3 has 20 residues. The CDR3 sequence: CASTQDGMWQGDKYQETQYF. CDR3 coding DNA: TGTGCCAGCACCCAAGATGGGATGTGGCAGGGGGATAAGTACCAAGAGACCCAGTACTTC.

This clonotype was found a few times. This chain connects TRBV29-1 to TRBJ2-3; possibly TRBD2 for D (5 bases). Germline loops: CDR1 SQVTM, CDR2 ANQGSEA. V lost 6 bases and J lost 5, with 12 bases in between. This CDR3 is built from 12 residues. The CDR3 DNA reads TGCAGCGTCGACCGGGAAAGAGATACGCAGTATTTT. Its translation is CSVDRERDTQYF.

This clonotype was counted at least ten times. The J gene is TRBJ1-5, the V gene TRBV2, with TRBD1 identical over 11 bases. J gave up 1 base and V 8 bases, and 1 base lay outside the gene matches. The CDR3 has 14 amino acids. Per germline, CDR1 SNHLY and CDR2 FYNNEI. The CDR3 reads CASRDRGSNQPQHF. CDR3 in DNA: TGTGCCAGCCGGGACAGGGGGAGCAATCAGCCCCAGCATTTT.

This clonotype was observed a handful of times. The rearrangement uses TRBV15 and TRBJ2-3; 11 positions match TRBD2. Germline V gives CDR1 LNHNV, CDR2 YYDKDF (reference sequence). This CDR3 has 14 amino acids. Trimming cost V 6 bases and J 1 base; bases outside gene matches: 0. CDR3 loop: CATRTSGGTDTQYF. Here the CDR3 DNA reads TGTGCCACCAGGACTAGCGGGGGCACAGATACGCAGTATTTT.

This clonotype was seen many times. The CDR3 DNA reads as TGTGCCAGCAGCCGGGCCGGGACTAGCGGGAGTTATGAGCAGTTCTTC. It codes for CASSRAGTSGSYEQFF. The V and J genes are TRBV7-2 and TRBJ2-1, with 14 nucleotides matching TRBD2. The CDR3 is 16 residues long. V was pared by 5 bases and J by 8 bases, with 8 bases of the junction left unmatched. From germline, CDR1 is SGHTA and CDR2 FQGNSA.

This clonotype was observed many times. The gene calls are TRBV6-1 and TRBJ1-1; 8 nucleotides line up with TRBD1. Germline CDR1 and CDR2: MNHNS and SASEGT. The CDR3 length is 15 residues. Trimming at V came to 6 bases and at J to 1 base, leaving 7 bases not matched to a gene. CDR3 nucleotides: TGTGCCAGCAGAGAGACAGGGGTAAGGAACACTGAAGCTTTCTTT. Protein sequence: CASRETGVRNTEAFF.

This clonotype has only a few counts. The chain employs TRBV7-6 and TRBJ1-4; weak D call: TRBD1 (5 bases). Trimming took off 5 bases at V and 6 bases at J, with 13 bases between the two ends. The CDR3 has 14 amino acids. Germline V gene data show CDR1 as SGHVS and CDR2 as FNYEAQ. The CDR3 sequence: CASSQDWGDEKLFF. DNA of the CDR3: TGTGCCAGCAGCCAGGACTGGGGGGATGAAAAACTGTTTTTT. The variable domain in full, with the rest retrieved from reference TRBV7-6 and TRBJ1-4, is GAGVSQSPRYKVTKRGQDVALRCDPISGHVSLYWYRQALGQGPEFLTYFNYEAQQDKSGLPNDRFSAERPEGSISTLTIQRTEQRDSAMYRCASSQDWGDEKLFFGSGTQLSVL.

This clonotype was counted only a few times. The chain employs TRBV5-1 and TRBJ1-3, with TRBD1 as a possible D gene (5 bases). CDR1 is SGHRS, CDR2 YFSETQ, per germline. V was trimmed by 6 bases and J by 0 bases, leaving 13 bases between them. The CDR3 covers 15 residues. The CDR3: CASMPGPSSGNTIYF. For the CDR3, the DNA is TGCGCCAGCATGCCGGGACCCAGCTCTGGAAACACCATATATTTT.

The CDR3 region has the DNA TGTGCCAGTAGTATGGGGGACAGGAGCTACAATGAGCAGTTCTTC. Translated, it gives CASSMGDRSYNEQFF. The V call is TRBV19, the J call TRBJ2-1; 8 bases align to TRBD1. The germline V gene encodes CDR1 LNHDA and CDR2 SQIVND (reference sequence). This CDR3 comprises 15 residues. V was clipped by 3 bases and J by 3 bases; unmatched bases: 4.

The chain recombines TRBV20-1 with TRBJ1-5; D is perhaps TRBD1 (5 bases). The V gene lost 3 bases and the J gene lost 6 bases, with 18 bases spanning the gap. Germline-derived CDR1 and CDR2 are DFQATT and SNEGSKA (reference sequence). This CDR3 contains 15 residues. Written as DNA, the CDR3 is TGCAGTGCTAGGGGGGGTTTGGGGGATTCTCAGCCCCAGCATTTT. Its protein product is CSARGGLGDSQPQHF.

At least ten counts were recorded for this clonotype. The chain links TRBV6-1 to TRBJ1-1; 9 nucleotides line up with TRBD1. V gave up 5 bases and J gave up 1 base; unmatched junction bases: 2. Germline V CDR1 and CDR2: MNHNS, SASEGT. This CDR3 is 14 amino acids long. The CDR3, as DNA: TGTGCCAGCAGTTCGACAGGGGGGAACACTGAAGCTTTCTTT. Amino acid sequence: CASSSTGGNTEAFF.

This clonotype showed up many times. J is TRBJ2-4 and V is TRBV7-9; D is unresolved. The CDR3 has 11 residues. CDR1 SEHNR and CDR2 FQNEAQ come from the germline V gene (reference sequence). V lost 1 base to trimming and J lost 10 bases, with 5 bases between them. CDR3 sequence (DNA): TGTGCCAGCAGCTTAGTAGGAATTCAGTACTTC. This encodes CASSLVGIQYF.

Ten or more counts support this clonotype. The J gene is TRBJ2-7, the V gene TRBV20-1, with D uncertain. Trimming removed 4 bases from V and 3 bases from J, with 13 bases in between. In germline, CDR1 is DFQATT, CDR2 SNEGSKA (reference sequence). CDR3 size: 13 residues. This CDR3 is CSAIITGYYEQYF. The CDR3 DNA reads TGCAGTGCTATAATAACCGGTTACTACGAGCAGTACTTC.